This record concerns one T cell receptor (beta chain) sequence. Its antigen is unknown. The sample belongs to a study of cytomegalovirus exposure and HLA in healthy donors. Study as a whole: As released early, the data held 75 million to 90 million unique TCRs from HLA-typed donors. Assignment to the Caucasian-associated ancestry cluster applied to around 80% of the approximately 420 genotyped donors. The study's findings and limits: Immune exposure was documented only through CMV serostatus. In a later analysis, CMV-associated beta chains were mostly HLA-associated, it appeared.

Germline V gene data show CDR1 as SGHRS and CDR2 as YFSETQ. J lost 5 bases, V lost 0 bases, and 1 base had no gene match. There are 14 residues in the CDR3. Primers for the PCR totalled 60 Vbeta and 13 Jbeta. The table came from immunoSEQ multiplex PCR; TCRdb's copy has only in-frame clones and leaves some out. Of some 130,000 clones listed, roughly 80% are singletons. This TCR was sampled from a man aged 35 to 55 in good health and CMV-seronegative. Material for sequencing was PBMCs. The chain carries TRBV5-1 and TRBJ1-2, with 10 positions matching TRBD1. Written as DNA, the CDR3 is TGCGCCAGCAGCTTGGGGGACAGGGGTTATGGCTACACCTTC. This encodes CASSLGDRGYGYTF.